This TCR beta chain appears in the sequencing data of a study of T cell responses to AZD1222 COVID-19 vaccine. Study outcomes and limitations: Among the donors, most were white British and more were female, and clonal diversity was possibly underestimated. After the peak T cell response, and only then, were repertoires sampled. Within unmutated variant regions lay the reported targets of nearly half of spike-specific TCRs.

In the case of this clone: Its antigen is not identified.

Produced via immunoSEQ multiplex PCR; TCRdb's table is partial and in-frame only. Among fewer than 130,000 clones listed, roughly 93% were seen once. Trimming cost V 4 bases and J 0 bases; bases outside gene matches: 12. In germline, CDR1 is SGHVS, CDR2 FQNEAQ. This CDR3 comprises 17 residues. V gene TRBV7-8 combines with J gene TRBJ2-7; TRBD2 agrees at 7 bases. The receptor was isolated from an adult who received the AZD1222 COVID-19 vaccine. The sequenced sample was peripheral blood, obtained 28 days after the second AZD1222 dose. CDR3 sequence (DNA): TGTGCCAGCAGCTCCGGACCCTCTAGCGGAGACTCCTACGAGCAGTACTTC. It encodes CASSSGPSSGDSYEQYF.